This T cell receptor (beta chain) originates from a study of cytomegalovirus exposure and HLA in healthy donors. Germline CDR1 SGHDT, CDR2 YYEEEE. The V and J ends lost 0 bases and 10 bases respectively, with 14 bases between them. CDR3 length: 14 amino acids. PCR involved 60 Vbeta and 13 Jbeta primers. Produced via immunoSEQ multiplex PCR; TCRdb's table is partial and in-frame only. The table for this sample gives 130,000 to 150,000 clones. Broader study findings: Researchers reported from a later analysis that most CMV-associated TCR beta chains appeared HLA-restricted.

With respect to this clone: Its matching antigen is unknown.

Sample: PBMCs. The clonotype comes from a male donor in good health and CMV-seronegative. The gene calls are TRBV5-6 and TRBJ2-1; weak D call: TRBD1 (6 bases). This CDR3 is CASSLGRGFGEQFF. In DNA, the CDR3 is TGTGCCAGCAGCTTGGGTAGGGGGTTTGGAGAGCAGTTCTTC.